This note documents a single TCR beta chain sequence. Its antigen remains unknown. CDR3 length: 15 residues. Deletions cut 2 bases from V and 5 bases from J, with 13 bases between. Germline assignment: CDR1 SNHLY and CDR2 FYNNEI. These data belong to a study of shared clonotypes between healthy human individuals. Repertoires were generated with immunoSEQ multiplex PCR, while TCRdb's copy carries only in-frame clones and drops some. The sample lists approximately 2.4 million clones; under 97% were seen once. Study results and caveats: A handful of donors shared about 5% of their naive CD4 clonotypes. Blood alone was sampled, and tissue repertoires likely differ. Larger estimated richness was generally recorded for naive subsets relative to memory subsets.

Sequencing used naive CD4+ T cells sorted from blood. The sample's subset: CD45RA+ positively selected. This sequence was found in a man aged 18-30 years in good health. The chain couples TRBV2 to TRBJ2-1; D is perhaps TRBD1 (5 bases). The CDR3 is CASSEQAGPNNEQFF. The CDR3 DNA is TGTGCCAGCAGTGAACAGGCAGGGCCTAACAATGAGCAGTTCTTC.